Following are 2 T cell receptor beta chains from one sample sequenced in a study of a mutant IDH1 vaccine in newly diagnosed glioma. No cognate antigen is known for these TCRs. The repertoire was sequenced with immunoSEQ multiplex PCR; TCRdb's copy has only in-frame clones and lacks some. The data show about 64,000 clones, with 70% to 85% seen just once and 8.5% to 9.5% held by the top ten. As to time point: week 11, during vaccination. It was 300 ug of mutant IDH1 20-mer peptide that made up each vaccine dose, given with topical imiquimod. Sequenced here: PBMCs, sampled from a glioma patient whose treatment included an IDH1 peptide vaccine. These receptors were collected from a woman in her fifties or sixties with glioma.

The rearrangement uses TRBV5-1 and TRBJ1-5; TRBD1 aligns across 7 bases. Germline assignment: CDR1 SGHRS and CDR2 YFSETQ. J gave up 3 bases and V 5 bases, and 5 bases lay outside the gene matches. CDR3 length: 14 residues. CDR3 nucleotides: TGCGCCAGCAGTCAGGGGGAGTCCAATCAGCCCCAGCATTTT. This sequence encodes CASSQGESNQPQHF.

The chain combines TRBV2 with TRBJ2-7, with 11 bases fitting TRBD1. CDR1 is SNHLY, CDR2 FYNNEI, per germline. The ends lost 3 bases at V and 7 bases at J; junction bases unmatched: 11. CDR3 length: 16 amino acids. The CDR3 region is CASSERLGQGGGEQYF. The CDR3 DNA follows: TGTGCCAGCAGTGAGCGGTTGGGACAGGGGGGTGGAGAGCAGTACTTC. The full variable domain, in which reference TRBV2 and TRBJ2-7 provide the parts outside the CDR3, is EPEVTQTPSHQVTQMGQEVILRCVPISNHLYFYWYRQILGQKVEFLVSFYNNEISEKSEIFDDQFSVERPDGSNFTLKIRSTKLEDSAMYFCASSERLGQGGGEQYFGPGTRLTVT.